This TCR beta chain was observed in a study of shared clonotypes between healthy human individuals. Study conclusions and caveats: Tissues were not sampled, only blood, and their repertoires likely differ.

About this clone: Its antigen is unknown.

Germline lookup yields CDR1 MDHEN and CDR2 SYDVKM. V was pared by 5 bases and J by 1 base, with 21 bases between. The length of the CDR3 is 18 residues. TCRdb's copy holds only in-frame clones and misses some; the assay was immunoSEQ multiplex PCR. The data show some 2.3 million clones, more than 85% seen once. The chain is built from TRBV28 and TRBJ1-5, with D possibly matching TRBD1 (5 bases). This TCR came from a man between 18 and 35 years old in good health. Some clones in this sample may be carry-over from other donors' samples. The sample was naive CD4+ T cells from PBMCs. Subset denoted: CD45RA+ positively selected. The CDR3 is CASSPLVTARQSNQPQHF. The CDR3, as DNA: TGTGCCAGCAGTCCCTTAGTGACCGCCCGACAGAGCAATCAGCCCCAGCATTTT.